Listed below are T cell receptor beta chains from one sample, sequenced in a study of cytomegalovirus exposure and HLA in healthy donors. Produced via immunoSEQ multiplex PCR; TCRdb's table is partial and in-frame only. The data hold 55,000 to 85,000 clones, with approximately 60% observed a single time. Sequencing input: PBMCs. All receptors come from a woman between 50 and 59 years old in good health and CMV-seronegative. Both conserved end residues are part of each CDR3. A D gene is named only where the DNA matches it firmly. Clone size is not always given. Where it is, it says once, few, many or a class for expanded clones.

V gene,clone size,D gene,J gene,CDR3 DNA,CDR3 protein
TRBV5-4,NA,TRBD2,TRBJ2-1,TGTGCCAGCAGCCGGGGTGCGGGAGAGCCCTACAATGAGCAGTTCTTC,CASSRGAGEPYNEQFF
TRBV15,few,NA,TRBJ2-5,TGTGCCACCAGCCACGACAGCCAAGAGACCCAGTACTTC,CATSHDSQETQYF
TRBV7-2,NA,NA,TRBJ2-7,TGTGCCAGCAGCTCCCGCTACGAGCAGTACTTC,CASSSRYEQYF
TRBV9,NA,NA,TRBJ2-2,TGTGCCAGCAGCGTAAACCTGGGAGGGAACACCGGGGAGCTGTTTTTT,CASSVNLGGNTGELFF
TRBV27,NA,NA,TRBJ2-7,TGTGCCAGCAGTTTATCGAGGGCACCCGTTAGCTACGAGCAGTACTTC,CASSLSRAPVSYEQYF
TRBV28,NA,NA,TRBJ2-7,TGTGCCAGCAATTTTCAGCGGGTGGCAACTTACGAGCAGTACTTC,CASNFQRVATYEQYF
TRBV5-6,NA,TRBD2,TRBJ2-1,TGTGCCAGCAGCTTGGGACTAGCGTTATCCGAGTTCTTC,CASSLGLALSEFF
TRBV2,NA,TRBD1,TRBJ1-2,TGTGTCAGCAGTACCTCCGGGACAGGCGAACGGGGCTATGGCTACACCTTC,CVSSTSGTGERGYGYTF
TRBV7-2,few,TRBD2,TRBJ2-5,TGTGCCAGCAGCTGGGGACTAGTGGGAGAGACCCAGTACTTC,CASSWGLVGETQYF
TRBV5-1,NA,NA,TRBJ2-1,TGCGCCAGCAGCTTGGCCGCGGCGGGTCCCACCGCCGATGAGCAGTTCTTC,CASSLAAAGPTADEQFF